Listed here are 25 T cell receptor beta chains from one sample, sequenced in a study of PD-1 blockade in mismatch repair-deficient tumors. Data came from immunoSEQ multiplex PCR; TCRdb stores just in-frame clones and leaves some out. The sample records around 23,000 clones, approximately 86% being singletons. Sequenced here: peripheral blood, sampled 12 weeks after starting pembrolizumab. The source is an adult with mismatch repair-deficient cancer.

J is TRBJ2-3 and V is TRBV27; weak D call: TRBD1 (6 bases). The germline CDR1 and CDR2 sequences are MNHEY and SMNVEV (reference sequence). With 3 bases removed from V and 0 bases from J, the gap between germline ends came to 7 bases. The CDR3 runs 14 residues. CDR3 amino acids: CASSFDRSTDTQYF. The CDR3 DNA reads TGTGCCAGCAGTTTTGACAGGAGCACAGATACGCAGTATTTT.

The chain is built from TRBV6-5 and TRBJ2-7; 11 bases map to TRBD2. Germline CDR1 reads MNHEY; CDR2 reads SVGAGI. V lost 2 bases, J lost 0 bases, and 0 bases stayed unmatched. This CDR3 comprises 15 residues. In nucleotides, the CDR3 is TGTGCCAGCAGTTACACTAGCGGGAGCTCCTACGAGCAGTACTTC. Amino acids: CASSYTSGSSYEQYF.

This chain joins TRBV5-1 and TRBJ1-1; D is unclear. Looked up from germline, CDR1 is SGHRS and CDR2 is YFSETQ. The CDR3 sequence is 12 residues long. Trimming stripped 0 bases from V and 4 bases from J, with 4 bases between. In nucleotides, the CDR3 is TGCGCCAGCAGCTTGGTCGGCACTGAAGCTTTCTTT. Translation gives CASSLVGTEAFF.

In this sample, this clone turned up a few times. This rearrangement joins TRBV5-1 to TRBJ2-1; 13 bases map to TRBD2. CDR1 and CDR2 (germline): SGHRS, YFSETQ. V lost 7 bases, J lost 5 bases, and 3 bases stayed unmatched. CDR3 length: 14 residues. CDR3 protein: CASGLAGVDNEQFF. The DNA of the CDR3 is TGCGCCAGCGGACTAGCGGGAGTCGACAATGAGCAGTTCTTC. The full variable domain, in which reference TRBV5-1 and TRBJ2-1 provide the parts outside the CDR3, is KAGVTQTPRYLIKTRGQQVTLSCSPISGHRSVSWYQQTPGQGLQFLFEYFSETQRNKGNFPGRFSGRQFSNSRSEMNVSTLELGDSALYLCASGLAGVDNEQFFGPGTRLTVL.

V and J are TRBV6-6 and TRBJ2-5; 7 bases map to TRBD2. V was clipped by 4 bases and J by 2 bases; unmatched bases: 7. The CDR3 sequence is 15 residues long. The germline CDR1 and CDR2 sequences are MNHNY and SVGAGI (reference sequence). The CDR3 loop reads CASSWDQRGQETQYF. Written as DNA, the CDR3 is TGTGCCAGCAGTTGGGACCAGCGGGGACAAGAGACCCAGTACTTC.

This clone was counted a few times. The V call is TRBV6-4, the J call TRBJ2-3; the match to TRBD1 covers 10 bases. In germline, CDR1 is MRHNA, CDR2 SNTAGT. V lost 2 bases, J lost 4 bases, and 0 bases stayed unmatched. The CDR3 runs to 14 residues. Here the CDR3 reads CASSDGTGADTQYF. CDR3 bases: TGTGCCAGCAGTGACGGGACAGGGGCAGATACGCAGTATTTT.

The chain combines TRBV7-2 with TRBJ2-3; TRBD2 aligns across 7 bases. The CDR3 totals 18 residues. Per germline, CDR1 SGHTA and CDR2 FQGNSA. V shed 4 bases, J shed 1 base, and the junction held 14 bases outside the gene matches. CDR3 bases: TGTGCCAGCAGCTCCCGGGTCGGACTAAGCGGGGGCACAGATACGCAGTATTTT. Protein sequence: CASSSRVGLSGGTDTQYF.

The genes are TRBV6-6 and TRBJ2-3; a possible D gene is TRBD2 (5 bases). The CDR3 is 14 amino acids. V was shortened by 7 bases and J by 4 bases, with 15 bases between the two germline ends. Germline lookup yields CDR1 MNHNY and CDR2 SVGAGI (reference sequence). The DNA for the CDR3 is TGTGCCAGCACGGCGGAGGCCGCTTCAGATACGCAGTATTTT. This sequence encodes CASTAEAASDTQYF.

This sequence joins TRBV27 and TRBJ1-5; no clear D gene. The CDR3 runs to 16 residues. Germline V gene data show CDR1 as MNHEY and CDR2 as SMNVEV (reference sequence). The germline V and J ends were trimmed by 0 bases and 3 bases, with 12 bases remaining between them. CDR3 region: CASSLSSDGSNQPQHF. CDR3 in DNA: TGTGCCAGCAGTTTATCGTCAGACGGTTCCAATCAGCCCCAGCATTTT.

The CDR3 coding sequence is TGCAGCGTGGTAGCGGGAGCTTCCGGGGAGCTGTTTTTT. Its protein product is CSVVAGASGELFF. The chain combines TRBV29-1 with TRBJ2-2; the match to TRBD2 covers 9 bases. J was trimmed by 6 bases and V by 6 bases; bases with no gene match: 5. Germline V gives CDR1 SQVTM, CDR2 ANQGSEA. This CDR3 is built from 13 residues.

The rearrangement links TRBV19 to TRBJ1-5, with a tentative D call TRBD1 (6 bases). There are 14 residues in the CDR3. Germline V gene lookup returns CDR1 LNHDA and CDR2 SQIVND (reference sequence). V lost 3 bases and J lost 4, with 10 bases in between. CDR3 coding DNA: TGTGCCAGTAGTATGTCCCAGGGGAATCAGCCCCAGCATTTT. This translates into CASSMSQGNQPQHF.

V gene TRBV27 combines with J gene TRBJ2-1, with 9 bases lining up with TRBD2. Germline assignment: CDR1 MNHEY and CDR2 SMNVEV (reference sequence). The length of the CDR3 is 14 residues. The ends lost 5 bases at V and 8 bases at J; junction bases unmatched: 7. CDR3 nucleotides: TGTGCCAGCAGTATTAGCGGGAGAATCGATGAGCAGTTCTTC. Translation: CASSISGRIDEQFF.

The chain is built from TRBV4-3 and TRBJ2-1; either TRBD1 or TRBD2 may supply D (5 bases each). V gave up 0 bases and J gave up 7 bases, with 16 bases separating them. From germline, CDR1 is LGHNA and CDR2 YSLEER. The CDR3 has 16 amino acids. The CDR3 DNA follows: TGCGCCAGCAGCCAAGAGCAAGGTTTTGGGGGAAATGAGCAGTTCTTC. It codes for CASSQEQGFGGNEQFF.

J is TRBJ1-1 and V is TRBV28; TRBD1 matches 9 bases. Germline V gene data show CDR1 as MDHEN and CDR2 as SYDVKM. V was pared by 6 bases and J by 1 base, with 6 bases of the junction left unmatched. The CDR3 has 15 residues. The CDR3 region is CASRETGGGNTEAFF. The CDR3 nucleotides read TGTGCCAGCAGGGAGACAGGGGGTGGGAACACTGAAGCTTTCTTT.

The chain carries TRBV5-1 and TRBJ2-6; tentative D call: TRBD2 (5 bases). V was cut by 1 base and J by 0 bases, with 11 bases left in between. The CDR3 extends over 17 amino acids. Germline V gives CDR1 SGHRS, CDR2 YFSETQ. CDR3: CASSLSGKSSGANVLTF. The CDR3 DNA is TGCGCCAGCAGCTTGTCGGGGAAGAGCTCTGGGGCCAACGTCCTGACTTTC.

In this sample, this clone turned up once. The chain uses TRBV9 and TRBJ1-1, with no clear D. CDR1 and CDR2 from the germline V gene are SGDLS and YYNGEE. The V end was cut by 4 bases, the J end by 5 bases, with 15 bases between. The CDR3 spans 14 residues. CDR3 protein: CASSSDPRGTEAFF. CDR3 DNA: TGTGCCAGCAGCTCAGACCCCCGGGGAACTGAAGCTTTCTTT.

V gene TRBV9 combines with J gene TRBJ2-5, with TRBD2 identical over 7 bases. The CDR3 covers 15 residues. Trimming took 0 bases from V and 2 from J; bases not matched to a gene: 4. CDR1 SGDLS and CDR2 YYNGEE come from the germline V gene. The CDR3 bases are TGTGCCAGCAGCGTAGGGTGGGAGGGGCAAGAGACCCAGTACTTC. It yields the protein CASSVGWEGQETQYF.

The chain carries TRBV19 and TRBJ2-7; no clear D gene. The CDR3 is 14 amino acids. V lost 4 bases to trimming and J lost 1 base, with 11 bases between them. CDR1 is LNHDA and CDR2 is SQIVND in the germline V gene (reference sequence). Here the CDR3 reads CASSTGDGSYEQYF. The CDR3 region has the DNA TGTGCCAGTAGTACTGGTGACGGTTCCTACGAGCAGTACTTC.

This clone showed up just a few times. The chain is built from TRBV30 and TRBJ1-5; D may be TRBD1 (5 bases). Trimming removed 1 base from V and 7 bases from J, with 11 bases in between. Germline V gene data show CDR1 as GTSNPN and CDR2 as SVGIG (reference sequence). The CDR3 totals 13 residues. CDR3 DNA sequence: TGTGCCTGGAGTGCAGGGAGGAGGCAGCCCCAGCATTTT. Translating it yields CAWSAGRRQPQHF.

Only one count was recorded for this clone. This CDR3 is CASSLGAYFTGETQYF. The CDR3 bases are TGTGCCAGCAGCTTAGGGGCCTACTTTACCGGAGAGACCCAGTACTTC. The chain is built from TRBV7-9 and TRBJ2-5; no definite D call. The CDR3 sequence is 16 residues long. Trimming removed 1 base at V and 4 bases at J, with 16 bases between. In germline, CDR1 is SEHNR, CDR2 FQNEAQ (reference sequence).

The rearrangement joins TRBV6-4 to TRBJ2-2; D remains unclear. From germline, CDR1 is MRHNA and CDR2 SNTAGT. The CDR3 is made up of 13 amino acids. Trimming pared 6 bases from V and 2 bases from J, leaving 7 bases between. CDR3 region: CASSVQNTGELFF. The DNA for the CDR3 is TGTGCCAGCAGCGTTCAAAACACCGGGGAGCTGTTTTTT.

The chain carries TRBV14 and TRBJ2-5; D not certain. Deletions cut 0 bases from V and 7 bases from J, with 9 bases between. CDR1 is SGHDN and CDR2 is FVKESK in the germline V gene. The CDR3 consists of 13 residues. CDR3 sequence (DNA): TGTGCCAGCAGCCAAGATCAGTTTGGGACCCAGTACTTC. Its protein is CASSQDQFGTQYF.

The rearrangement uses TRBV6-6 and TRBJ2-5; TRBD1 is a possible D gene (6 bases). Trimming shortened V by 2 bases and J by 7 bases, and 14 bases separated the two germline ends. CDR1 is MNHNY and CDR2 is SVGAGI in the germline V gene (reference sequence). The CDR3 is made up of 14 amino acids. The DNA of the CDR3 is TGTGCCAGCAGTTACAGCGGTCCAGGGGTGACCCAGTACTTC. Translation gives CASSYSGPGVTQYF.

The V gene is TRBV6-5, the J gene TRBJ1-5; tentatively, D is TRBD1 (6 bases). V was trimmed by 6 bases and J by 9 bases, leaving 15 bases between them. CDR3 length: 13 amino acids. Germline V gene sequence: CDR1 MNHEY, CDR2 SVGAGI. The CDR3 nucleotides are TGTGCCAGCAGGACCGGGGGCGTGGGGCCCCAGCATTTT. It encodes CASRTGGVGPQHF.

The genes are TRBV9 and TRBJ2-5, with TRBD2 matching over 10 bases. Germline CDR1 SGDLS, CDR2 YYNGEE. Germline trimming cut 1 base from V and 4 bases from J; bases unmatched to any gene: 4. CDR3 length: 15 amino acids. DNA of the CDR3: TGTGCCAGCAGCGTAAGCGTAGCGGGAGGAGAGACCCAGTACTTC. Amino acid sequence: CASSVSVAGGETQYF.